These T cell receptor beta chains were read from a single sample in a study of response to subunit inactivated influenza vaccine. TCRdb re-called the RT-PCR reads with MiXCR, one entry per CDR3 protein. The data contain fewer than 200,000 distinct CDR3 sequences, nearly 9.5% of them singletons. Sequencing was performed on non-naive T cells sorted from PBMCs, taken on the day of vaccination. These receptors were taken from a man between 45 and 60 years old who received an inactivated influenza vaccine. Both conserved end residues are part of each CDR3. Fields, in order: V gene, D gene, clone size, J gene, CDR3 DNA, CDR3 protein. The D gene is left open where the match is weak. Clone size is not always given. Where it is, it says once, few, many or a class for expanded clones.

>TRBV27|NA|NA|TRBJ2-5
TGTGCCAGCAGTCCCTTTCAAGAGACCCAGTACTTC
CASSPFQETQYF
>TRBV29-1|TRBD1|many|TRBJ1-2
TGCAGCGTTGAACGACAGGGCTATGGCTACACCTTC
CSVERQGYGYTF
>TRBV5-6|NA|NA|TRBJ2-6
TGTGCCAGCAGCCCCATAGCGTCTGGGGCCAACGTCCTGACTTTC
CASSPIASGANVLTF
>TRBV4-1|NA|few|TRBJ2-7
TGCGCCAGCAGCCTAGATCAGGACACCGAGCAGTACTTC
CASSLDQDTEQYF
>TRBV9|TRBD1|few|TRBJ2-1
TGTGCCAGCAGCGTTTTTGTGGGGAGACAGGGGGGCCTTGGGGATGAGCAGTTCTTC
CASSVFVGRQGGLGDEQFF
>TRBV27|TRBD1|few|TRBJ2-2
TGTGCCAGCAGTTTTAGGGGGCCCGGGGAGCTGTTTTTT
CASSFRGPGELFF
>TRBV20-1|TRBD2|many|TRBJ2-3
TGCAGTGCGCCCACCGGGACTACTCACACAGATACGCAGTATTTT
CSAPTGTTHTDTQYF
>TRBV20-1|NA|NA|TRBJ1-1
TGCAGTGCTTACACAGGGAGGGGTGACACTGAAGCTTTCTTT
CSAYTGRGDTEAFF
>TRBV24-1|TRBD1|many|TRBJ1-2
TGTGCCACCAGTGATCTCCGACAGGGGTATGGCTACACCTTC
CATSDLRQGYGYTF
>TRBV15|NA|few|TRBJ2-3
TGTGCCACCAGAGTTGGCAGGGGCACAGATACGCAGTATTTT
CATRVGRGTDTQYF
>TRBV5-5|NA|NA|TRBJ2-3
TGTGCCAGCAGGCCCGGGCAGCAAAACACAGATACGCAGTATTTT
CASRPGQQNTDTQYF
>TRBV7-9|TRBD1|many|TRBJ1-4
TGTGCCAGCAGTAAGGGACAGGGGATCGGGGAACTGTTTTTT
CASSKGQGIGELFF
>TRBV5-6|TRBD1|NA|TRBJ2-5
TGTGCCAGCAGCTTGTCAGGGCAGGGGGCTCGAGAGACCCAGTACTTC
CASSLSGQGARETQYF
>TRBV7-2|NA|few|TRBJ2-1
TGTGCCAGCAGCTTATCACTGGGACTGGGTGAGCAGTTCTTC
CASSLSLGLGEQFF
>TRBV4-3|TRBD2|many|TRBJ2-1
TGCGCCAGCAGCCAAGGGAGCGGGACCTTGAATGAGCAGTTCTTC
CASSQGSGTLNEQFF
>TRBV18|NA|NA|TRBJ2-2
TGTGCCAGCTCACCCAAGCTAGCGAGGCTGTTTTTT
CASSPKLARLFF
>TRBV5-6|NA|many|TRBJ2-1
TGTGCCAGCAGCTCAAGGCAGGGATGGCGGTTCTTC
CASSSRQGWRFF
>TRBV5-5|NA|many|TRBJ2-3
TGTGCCAGCAGCTTGGCAACTAGTGCAGATACGCAGTATTTT
CASSLATSADTQYF
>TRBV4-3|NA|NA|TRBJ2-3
TGCGCCAGCAGCCAAGGTTGGCGGGGAGCAGATACGCAGTATTTT
CASSQGWRGADTQYF
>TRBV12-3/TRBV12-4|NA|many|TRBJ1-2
TGTGCCAGCAGTTTGGGGGACAACTATGGCTACACCTTC
CASSLGDNYGYTF
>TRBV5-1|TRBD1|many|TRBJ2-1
TGCGCCAGCAGCCCGGGACAGGTTGACTACAATGAGCAGTTCTTC
CASSPGQVDYNEQFF
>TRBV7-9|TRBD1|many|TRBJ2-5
TGTGCCAGCAGCCGGGGACAGCGACAAGAGACCCAGTACTTC
CASSRGQRQETQYF
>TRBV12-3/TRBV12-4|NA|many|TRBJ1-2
TGTGCCAGCAGTTTCCAGGGCATGTCCTATGGCTACACCTTC
CASSFQGMSYGYTF
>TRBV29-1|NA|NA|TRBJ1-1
TGCAGCGTTGAAAGGGATAAGGGCACTGAAGCTTTCTTT
CSVERDKGTEAFF
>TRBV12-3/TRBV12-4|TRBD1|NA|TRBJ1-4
TGTGCCAGCAGTTTTAGTTCAGGGGGAGGTGAAAAACTGTTTTTT
CASSFSSGGGEKLFF
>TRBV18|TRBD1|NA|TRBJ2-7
TGTGCCAGCTCTCCGGACAGGGCCCACGAGCAGTACTTC
CASSPDRAHEQYF
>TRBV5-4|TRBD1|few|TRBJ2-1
TGTGCCAGCAGCGTCCGGGACAGGGATTACAATGAGCAGTTCTTC
CASSVRDRDYNEQFF
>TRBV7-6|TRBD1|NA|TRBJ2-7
TGTGCCAGCAGCCAGACGGGACAGGGGCACTCCTACGAGCAGTACTTC
CASSQTGQGHSYEQYF
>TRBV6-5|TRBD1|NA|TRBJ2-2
TGTGCCAGCAGTTGGACAGGGGTCGGGGAGCTGTTTTTT
CASSWTGVGELFF
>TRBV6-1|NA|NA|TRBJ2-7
TGTGCCAGCAGCGCGCGAAGGGAAGAGCAGTACTTC
CASSARREEQYF
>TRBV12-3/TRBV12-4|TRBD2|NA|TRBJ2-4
TGTGCCAGCAGTACTTATAGCGGGAGGAAAAACATTCAGTACTTC
CASSTYSGRKNIQYF
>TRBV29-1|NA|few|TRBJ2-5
TGCAGCACTGGTATGGGCGGGGCCGGAGAGACCCAGTACTTC
CSTGMGGAGETQYF
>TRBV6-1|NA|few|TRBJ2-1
TGTGCCAGCAGTGAACACCAGAGCTCCTACAATGAGCAGTTCTTC
CASSEHQSSYNEQFF
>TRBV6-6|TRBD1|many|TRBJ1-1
TGTGCCAGCACCTACCCAGGGGGTGGTGAAGCTTTCTTT
CASTYPGGGEAFF
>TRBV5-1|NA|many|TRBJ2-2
TGCGCCAGCAGCTTGAACCCAGCGGGCACCGGGGAGCTGTTTTTT
CASSLNPAGTGELFF
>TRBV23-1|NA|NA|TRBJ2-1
TGCGCCAGCAGTCAATTTTGTCGGAAGAGCTCCTACAATGAGCAGTTCTTC
CASSQFCRKSSYNEQFF
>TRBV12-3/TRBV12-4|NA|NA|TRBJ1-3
TGTGCCAGCAGGCGGCGGCTCTCTGGAAACACCATATATTTT
CASRRRLSGNTIYF